The entry that follows covers one TCR beta chain sequence. As yet, its antigen is unknown. TCRdb redid the calling of the reads with MiXCR, one entry per CDR3 protein. The sample contains approximately 730,000 distinct CDR3 sequences, 33% of which appear only once. The sample belongs to a study of T cell repertoires in cytomegalovirus infection. Study conclusions and caveats: Cumulative public TCR beta family frequency identified CMV carriers with the relevant HLA. HLA-C-restricted CMV clonotypes gave the most frequent clonotype in two of eight donors.

Trimming pared 6 bases from V and 8 bases from J, leaving 16 bases between. CDR1 is DFQATT and CDR2 is SNEGSKA in the germline V gene (reference sequence). This CDR3 is 13 amino acids long. This sequence originates from a human donor in good health (CMV status not recorded). Some clones in this sample may be carry-over from other donors' samples. Sequencing used cultured PBMCs, obtained from culture after CMV antigen stimulation. The chain couples TRBV20-1 to TRBJ1-4; possible D gene TRBD1, 5 bases. This CDR3 reads CSASWGVREKLFF. The DNA of the CDR3 is TGCAGTGCCAGCTGGGGGGTCAGAGAAAAACTGTTTTTT.